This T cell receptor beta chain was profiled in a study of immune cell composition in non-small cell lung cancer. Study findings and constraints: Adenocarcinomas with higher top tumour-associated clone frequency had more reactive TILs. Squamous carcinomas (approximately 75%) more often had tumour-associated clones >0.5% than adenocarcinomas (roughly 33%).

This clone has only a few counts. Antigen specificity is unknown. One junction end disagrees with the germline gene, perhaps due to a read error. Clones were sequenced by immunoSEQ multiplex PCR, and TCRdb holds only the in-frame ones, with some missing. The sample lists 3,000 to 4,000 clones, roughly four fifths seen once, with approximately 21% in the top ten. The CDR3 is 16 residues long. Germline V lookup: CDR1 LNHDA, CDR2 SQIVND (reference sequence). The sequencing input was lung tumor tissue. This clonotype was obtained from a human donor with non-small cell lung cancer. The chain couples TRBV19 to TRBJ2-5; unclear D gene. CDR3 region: CASSKIGQAPQQTQYF. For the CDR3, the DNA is TGTGCCAGTAGTAAGATCGGCCAGGCCCCCCAACAGACCCAGTACTTC.